This T cell receptor beta chain was captured by sequencing in a study of blood T cell repertoires in COVID-19. Study context: Spain, Italy and the United States supplied samples that represented acute and convalescent COVID-19.

Cohorts were based on clinical histories the participants reported. All recovered Cohort 3 donors got two negative PCRs, got clearance, or saw symptom resolution. This clone was found a few times. The trim removed 4 bases at V and 2 bases at J, leaving 10 bases unmatched. Germline CDR1 reads MDHEN; CDR2 reads SYDVKM. There are 16 residues in the CDR3. Original processing methods: Amplification from reference gene primers served as the basis for estimated nucleated cell counts. Using immunoSEQ multiplex PCR, the repertoire was profiled, and TCRdb retains in-frame clones only, with some absent. Clone size and the V and J calls come from that table; the DNA yielded D and trimming. The data hold 200,000 to 250,000 clones, with 82% observed a single time.

The genes are TRBV28 and TRBJ1-2; 7 bases match TRBD1. Sequencing input: PBMCs or T cells enriched from blood (not recorded which). This TCR was recovered from a woman aged 55 to 70 who had recovered from COVID-19. The CDR3 DNA follows: TGTGCCAGCAGTTCCGCAGGGGGACAGCCAAACTATGGCTACACCTTC. It encodes CASSSAGGQPNYGYTF.